The 14 T cell receptor beta chains reported below all come from one sample, sequenced in a study of T cell responses to AZD1222 COVID-19 vaccine. Method: immunoSEQ multiplex PCR; TCRdb's copy keeps in-frame clones and lacks some. The sample includes approximately 84,000 clones, under 90% seen only once; the top ten take about 1.3%. The specimen was peripheral blood, collected 28 days after the second AZD1222 dose. These receptors were obtained from an adult who received the AZD1222 COVID-19 vaccine.

This CDR3 reads CASSVGPIRAGTEAFF. CDR3 coding DNA: TGTGCCAGCAGCGTAGGACCTATTCGGGCAGGGACTGAAGCTTTCTTT. The genes are TRBV9 and TRBJ1-1; tentatively, D is TRBD1 (5 bases). V was shortened by 0 bases and J by 5 bases, with 17 bases between the two germline ends. There are 16 residues in the CDR3. Germline loops: CDR1 SGDLS, CDR2 YYNGEE.

This chain links TRBV6-4 with TRBJ2-1, with 9 bases matching TRBD2. The CDR3 is 12 amino acids. V lost 10 bases to trimming and J lost 12 bases; unmatched junction nucleotides: 10. Germline V lookup: CDR1 MRHNA, CDR2 SNTAGT. DNA of the CDR3: TGTGCCACCTGGGAGCGGGAGGTTGGGCAGTTCTTC. This gives the protein CATWEREVGQFF.

The chain couples TRBV29-1 to TRBJ2-7, with D perhaps TRBD1 (6 bases). V lost 4 bases and J lost 1, with 17 bases in between. The CDR3 contains 15 residues. Looked up from germline, CDR1 is SQVTM and CDR2 is ANQGSEA. CDR3 residues: CSVALGDTGSYEQYF. The DNA of the CDR3 is TGCAGCGTTGCCTTAGGGGATACAGGGTCCTACGAGCAGTACTTC.

The gene calls are TRBV7-9 and TRBJ2-2; no definite D call. The V gene lost 2 bases and the J gene lost 5 bases, with 3 bases spanning the gap. Germline loops: CDR1 SEHNR, CDR2 FQNEAQ (reference sequence). The CDR3 consists of 12 residues. This CDR3 reads CASSLRTGELFF. CDR3 DNA sequence: TGTGCCAGCAGCTTAAGAACCGGGGAGCTGTTTTTT.

The chain joins TRBV27 to TRBJ2-5, with a tentative D call TRBD2 (5 bases). The CDR3 is 14 residues long. Germline V gene lookup returns CDR1 MNHEY and CDR2 SMNVEV (reference sequence). The V and J ends lost 5 bases and 5 bases respectively, with 15 bases between them. The CDR3 reads CASSDKRVRETQYF. Written as DNA, the CDR3 is TGTGCCAGCAGTGACAAGAGGGTGCGGGAGACCCAGTACTTC.

The chain uses TRBV7-9 and TRBJ1-1; no definite D call. The CDR3 totals 12 residues. Germline CDR1 SEHNR, CDR2 FQNEAQ (reference sequence). Trimming took 5 bases from V and 4 from J, leaving 8 bases between them. For the CDR3, the DNA is TGTGCCAGCAGCCCCACTAGCACTGAAGCTTTCTTT. Protein product: CASSPTSTEAFF. Using reference TRBV7-9 and TRBJ1-1 for the parts outside the CDR3, the full variable domain is DTGVSQNPRHKITKRGQNVTFRCDPISEHNRLYWYRQTLGQGPEFLTYFQNEAQLEKSRLLSDRFSAERPKGSFSTLEIQRTEQGDSAMYLCASSPTSTEAFFGQGTRLTVV.

This sequence joins TRBV6-5 and TRBJ1-6; D uncertain. The length of the CDR3 is 14 residues. Trimming removed 0 bases at V and 8 bases at J, with 8 bases between. Germline V gene lookup returns CDR1 MNHEY and CDR2 SVGAGI. This CDR3 reads CASSYSFPDSPLHF. The CDR3 region has the DNA TGTGCCAGCAGTTACTCGTTTCCTGATTCACCCCTCCACTTT.

The CDR3 is CASSYSEGASYEQYF. For the CDR3, the DNA is TGTGCCAGCAGTTACTCCGAGGGGGCGTCTTACGAGCAGTACTTC. This chain joins TRBV6-5 and TRBJ2-7, with 7 positions matching TRBD1. The germline V gene has CDR1 MNHEY and CDR2 SVGAGI. V gave up 0 bases and J gave up 4 bases; unmatched junction bases: 6. The length of the CDR3 is 15 residues.

V is TRBV28 and J is TRBJ1-1; weak D call: TRBD1 (6 bases). Germline CDR1 is MDHEN and CDR2 is SYDVKM. The CDR3 has 14 amino acids. V was trimmed by 3 bases and J by 8 bases, leaving 16 bases between them. CDR3 region: CASSFSAETGEAFF. The CDR3 DNA reads TGTGCCAGCAGTTTTTCGGCAGAAACAGGGGAAGCTTTCTTT.

Here the CDR3 DNA reads TGTGCCTGGAGTCTTGGGGGGACCCAGTACTTC. It codes for CAWSLGGTQYF. The rearrangement joins TRBV30 to TRBJ2-5; perhaps D is TRBD1 or TRBD2 (5 bases each). From germline, CDR1 is GTSNPN and CDR2 SVGIG (reference sequence). This CDR3 spans 11 amino acids. Trimming cost V 2 bases and J 7 bases, with 8 bases left between them. The entire variable domain, with the rest obtained from reference TRBV30 and TRBJ2-5, is as follows: SQTIHQWPATLVQPVGSPLSLECTVEGTSNPNLYWYRQAAGRGLQLLFYSVGIGQISSEVPQNLSASRPQDRQFILSSKKLLLSDSGFYLCAWSLGGTQYFGPGTRLLVL.

By proportion, this clone is medium-sized. This chain connects TRBV19 to TRBJ2-1; 8 nucleotides line up with TRBD2. Looked up from germline, CDR1 is LNHDA and CDR2 is SQIVND (reference sequence). The CDR3 loop spans 15 amino acids. The ends lost 6 bases at V and 3 bases at J; junction bases unmatched: 7. The CDR3 region has the DNA TGTGCCAGTAGAATTAGCGGGAAGGGCTACAATGAGCAGTTCTTC. Translation: CASRISGKGYNEQFF.

J is TRBJ1-1 and V is TRBV5-1, with 9 bases identical to TRBD1. The germline V gene encodes CDR1 SGHRS and CDR2 YFSETQ. With 4 bases clipped from V and 5 bases from J, the junction kept 6 bases outside the gene matches. This CDR3 is 14 amino acids long. In DNA, the CDR3 is TGCGCCAGCAGCCCCGGGACAGGGAGGACTGAAGCTTTCTTT. Protein product: CASSPGTGRTEAFF.

This sequence joins TRBV19 and TRBJ1-1, with no clear D. The CDR3 is 14 residues long. Germline V gene sequence: CDR1 LNHDA, CDR2 SQIVND (reference sequence). V was shortened by 3 bases and J by 0 bases, with 8 bases between the two germline ends. The CDR3 region is CASSIRPMNTEAFF. In DNA form, the CDR3 reads TGTGCCAGTAGTATCCGACCGATGAACACTGAAGCTTTCTTT.

The chain employs TRBV28 and TRBJ2-1; D uncertain. The CDR3 spans 20 residues. The V end was cut by 5 bases, the J end by 9 bases, with 35 bases between. The germline V gene has CDR1 MDHEN and CDR2 SYDVKM. The CDR3 nucleotides read TGTGCCAGCAGTACTCCGAAAATCTTTACTTCGGCGGTTAAGCTCGGTGAGCAGTTCTTC. It specifies CASSTPKIFTSAVKLGEQFF.